This TCR beta chain was recorded in a study of cytomegalovirus exposure and HLA in healthy donors. In regard to this clone: Antigen: not known.

Produced via immunoSEQ multiplex PCR; TCRdb's table is partial and in-frame only. The profile shows 150,000 or so clones, about 88% of them singletons. Study observations and caveats: According to a subsequent analysis, TCR clusters from the first cohort were inclined to appear together in the 120 validation repertoires.

The source material was PBMCs. This receptor was identified in a woman between 18 and 30 years old in good health and CMV-seropositive.

Here the CDR3 DNA reads TGTGCCAGCAGCTTATTCCTAGCGGAACTCTACAATGAGCAGTTCTTC. It specifies CASSLFLAELYNEQFF. The V call is TRBV7-9, the J call TRBJ2-1, with 7 bases fitting TRBD2. Germline lookup yields CDR1 SEHNR and CDR2 FQNEAQ (reference sequence). The length of the CDR3 is 16 residues. J gave up 3 bases and V 2 bases, and 7 bases lay outside the gene matches. Supplemented by reference TRBV7-9 and TRBJ2-1, the full variable domain reads DTGVSQNPRHKITKRGQNVTFRCDPISEHNRLYWYRQTLGQGPEFLTYFQNEAQLEKSRLLSDRFSAERPKGSFSTLEIQRTEQGDSAMYLCASSLFLAELYNEQFFGPGTRLTVL.